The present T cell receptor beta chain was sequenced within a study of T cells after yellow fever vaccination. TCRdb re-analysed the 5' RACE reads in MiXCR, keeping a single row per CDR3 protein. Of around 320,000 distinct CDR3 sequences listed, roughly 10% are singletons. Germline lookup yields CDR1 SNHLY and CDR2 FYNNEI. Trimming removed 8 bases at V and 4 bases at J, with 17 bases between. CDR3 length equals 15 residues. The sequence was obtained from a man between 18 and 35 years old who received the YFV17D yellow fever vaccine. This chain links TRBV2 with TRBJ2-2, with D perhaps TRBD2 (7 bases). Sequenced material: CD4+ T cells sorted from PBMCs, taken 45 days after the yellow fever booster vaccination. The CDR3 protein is CASGMGGASTGELFF. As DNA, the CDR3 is TGTGCCAGCGGGATGGGGGGGGCGAGCACCGGGGAGCTGTTTTTT. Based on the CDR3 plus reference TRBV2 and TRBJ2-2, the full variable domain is EPEVTQTPSHQVTQMGQEVILRCVPISNHLYFYWYRQILGQKVEFLVSFYNNEISEKSEIFDDQFSVERPDGSNFTLKIRSTKLEDSAMYFCASGMGGASTGELFFGEGSRLTVL.